The 28 T cell receptor beta chains below come from one sample, sequenced in a study of blood T cell repertoires in COVID-19. The table came from immunoSEQ multiplex PCR; TCRdb's copy has only in-frame clones and leaves some out. The repertoire consists of approximately 250,000 clones, with approximately 88% occurring once and the leading ten covering 0.95% to 1.5%. Sequencing was performed on PBMCs or T cells enriched from blood (not recorded which). These receptor sequences come from a woman in her thirties or forties with acute COVID-19.

V is TRBV28 and J is TRBJ1-4; D remains ambiguous. Germline CDR1 MDHEN, CDR2 SYDVKM. This CDR3 has 15 amino acids. Trimming pared 2 bases from V and 4 bases from J, leaving 11 bases between. The CDR3 region has the DNA TGTGCCAGCAGTTTACCAACGGGAGGTAATGAAAAACTGTTTTTT. Encoded protein: CASSLPTGGNEKLFF. Together with reference TRBV28 and TRBJ1-4, the CDR3 gives the full variable domain: DVKVTQSSRYLVKRTGEKVFLECVQDMDHENMFWYRQDPGLGLRLIYFSYDVKMKEKGDIPEGYSVSREKKERFSLILESASTNQTSMYLCASSLPTGGNEKLFFGSGTQLSVL.

This sequence joins TRBV6-5 and TRBJ2-5; the D gene is possibly TRBD1 (5 bases). The CDR3 extends over 15 amino acids. The germline V gene encodes CDR1 MNHEY and CDR2 SVGAGI. V was cut by 5 bases and J by 4 bases, with 17 bases left in between. The CDR3 reads CASSLSPRAVETQYF. The DNA of the CDR3 is TGTGCCAGCAGTCTATCCCCCAGGGCTGTAGAGACCCAGTACTTC.

The V call is TRBV5-1, the J call TRBJ2-2, with a weak D call TRBD2 (7 bases). Germline V gene sequence: CDR1 SGHRS, CDR2 YFSETQ. Trimming removed 4 bases at V and 4 bases at J, with 20 bases between. This CDR3 is 17 amino acids long. CDR3 amino acids: CASSLLGAGVGTGELFF. The DNA of the CDR3 is TGCGCCAGCAGCCTCTTGGGGGCGGGAGTAGGCACCGGGGAGCTGTTTTTT.

On this clone: The sample has other DNA sequences that encode this CDR3 too. The rearrangement links TRBV27 to TRBJ1-3; D is uncertain. CDR3 length equals 12 residues. From germline, CDR1 is MNHEY and CDR2 SMNVEV (reference sequence). The V end lost 2 bases, the J end lost 4 bases, and 3 bases lay between the germline ends. Here the CDR3 reads CASSLPGNTIYF. In DNA, the CDR3 is TGTGCCAGCAGTTTACCGGGAAACACCATATATTTT.

The CDR3 spells CASSIWTGGTDTQYF. CDR3 nucleotides: TGTGCCAGCAGCATCTGGACAGGGGGGACAGATACGCAGTATTTT. The chain is built from TRBV9 and TRBJ2-3; 10 nucleotides agree with TRBD1. The CDR3 totals 15 residues. The trim removed 4 bases at V and 3 bases at J, leaving 5 bases unmatched. Germline CDR1 SGDLS, CDR2 YYNGEE.

The chain joins TRBV11-3 to TRBJ1-2, with 7 bases lining up with TRBD1. Germline V gene data show CDR1 as SGHNT and CDR2 as YENEEA. There are 13 residues in the CDR3. V shed 6 bases and J 3 bases; nucleotides not matched to a gene: 4. Here the CDR3 reads CASRDTGDYGYTF. Written as DNA, the CDR3 is TGTGCCAGCAGAGACACAGGGGACTATGGCTACACCTTC. Variable domain in full (rest from reference TRBV11-3 and TRBJ1-2): EAGVVQSPRYKIIEKKQPVAFWCNPISGHNTLYWYLQNLGQGPELLIRYENEEAVDDSQLPKDRFSAERLKGVDSTLKIQPAELGDSAVYLCASRDTGDYGYTFGSGTRLTVV.

The CDR3 DNA follows: TGCAGTGCCAGTGACAGGGGCACTGAAGCTTTCTTT. It codes for CSASDRGTEAFF. The rearrangement links TRBV20-1 to TRBJ1-1, with TRBD1 identical over 8 bases. Germline V gene data show CDR1 as DFQATT and CDR2 as SNEGSKA (reference sequence). With 6 bases clipped from V and 4 bases from J, the junction kept 4 bases outside the gene matches. This CDR3 has 12 amino acids.

The chain joins TRBV18 to TRBJ2-5, with TRBD2 matching over 12 bases. There are 15 residues in the CDR3. V shed 3 bases, J shed 4 bases, and the junction held 3 bases outside the gene matches. Germline V gene sequence: CDR1 KGHSH, CDR2 LQKENI. CDR3 amino acids: CASSPTSGRPETQYF. The CDR3 nucleotides are TGTGCCAGCTCACCGACTAGCGGGAGACCAGAGACCCAGTACTTC.

The chain recombines TRBV5-5 with TRBJ2-7; D remains unclear. There are 13 residues in the CDR3. With 0 bases removed from V and 3 bases from J, the gap between germline ends came to 7 bases. Germline V lookup: CDR1 SGHKS, CDR2 YYEKEE (reference sequence). The CDR3 DNA sequence: TGTGCCAGCAGCTTGGGACATAACTACGAGCAGTACGTC. Its protein is CASSLGHNYEQYV.

The chain links TRBV27 to TRBJ2-1; D is possibly TRBD2 (6 bases). Germline V gives CDR1 MNHEY, CDR2 SMNVEV (reference sequence). CDR3 length: 14 amino acids. The V end was cut by 2 bases, the J end by 7 bases, with 12 bases between. CDR3 residues: CASSLLGSKNEQFF. CDR3 coding DNA: TGTGCCAGCAGTTTACTCGGGAGTAAGAATGAGCAGTTCTTC.

The chain has TRBV24-1 and TRBJ1-2; the D gene is possibly TRBD1 (5 bases). Germline V gene data show CDR1 as KGHDR and CDR2 as SFDVKD. V shed 12 bases and J shed 0 bases, with 16 bases lying between them. This CDR3 contains 14 residues. The CDR3 nucleotides read TGTGCCGTAGCGACGGGGACTACTAACTATGGCTACACCTTC. Amino acid sequence: CAVATGTTNYGYTF.

V and J are TRBV7-3 and TRBJ2-1, with D unclear. Germline V gene lookup returns CDR1 SGHTA and CDR2 FQGTGA. This CDR3 is 15 amino acids long. Deletions cut 4 bases from V and 0 bases from J, with 10 bases between. The CDR3: CASSSTFGSYNEQFF. The CDR3 DNA is TGTGCCAGCAGCTCTACTTTCGGCTCCTACAATGAGCAGTTCTTC.

As regards this clone: Because it lacks the conserved phenylalanine or tryptophan at the end, this CDR3 is likely a read error. It is unclear where the CDR3 begins or ends on the DNA, so no DNA is shown, and the CDR3 is as TCRdb lists it. The chain uses TRBV5-6 and TRBJ1-1. The CDR3 adds up to 14 amino acids, both ends counted. Looked up from germline, CDR1 is SGHDT and CDR2 is YYEEEE. CDR3 protein: CASSLGRRGHLALQ.

V is TRBV19 and J is TRBJ2-1, with a tentative D call TRBD2 (6 bases). V was cut by 8 bases and J by 5 bases, with 22 bases left in between. The CDR3 consists of 16 residues. Germline loops: CDR1 LNHDA, CDR2 SQIVND (reference sequence). CDR3 nucleotides: TGTGCCAGTCAGAGAAAAGGGGCGGGGAACAACAATGAGCAGTTCTTC. This gives the protein CASQRKGAGNNNEQFF.

The rearrangement links TRBV19 to TRBJ2-7, with 7 nucleotides matching TRBD2. Germline values: CDR1 LNHDA, CDR2 SQIVND (reference sequence). V trimming: 3 bases; J trimming: 4 bases; junction bases outside the gene matches: 3. The CDR3 covers 13 residues. The CDR3 DNA reads as TGTGCCAGTAGTATTGCTAGCGGATACGAGCAGTACTTC. Its protein is CASSIASGYEQYF. Drawing the rest from reference TRBV19 and TRBJ2-7, the complete variable domain is DGGITQSPKYLFRKEGQNVTLSCEQNLNHDAMYWYRQDPGQGLRLIYYSQIVNDFQKGDIAEGYSVSREKKESFPLTVTSAQKNPTAFYLCASSIASGYEQYFGPGTRLTVT.

The chain employs TRBV20-1 and TRBJ2-1; 9 nucleotides match TRBD2. The CDR3 sequence is 13 residues long. V was clipped by 3 bases and J by 5 bases; unmatched bases: 2. Germline-derived CDR1 and CDR2 are DFQATT and SNEGSKA (reference sequence). The CDR3 protein is CSASSGSNNEQFF. The CDR3, as DNA: TGCAGTGCTAGTAGCGGGAGCAACAATGAGCAGTTCTTC.

The count of this clone is one. The chain has TRBV5-5 and TRBJ2-1; 8 bases are a match to TRBD1. The CDR3 runs 16 residues. V trimming: 4 bases; J trimming: 3 bases; junction bases outside the gene matches: 9. Germline CDR1 and CDR2: SGHKS and YYEKEE (reference sequence). The CDR3 loop reads CASSKPTGGLYNEQFF. The CDR3 DNA is TGTGCCAGCAGCAAACCTACAGGGGGTCTCTACAATGAGCAGTTCTTC.

V and J are TRBV30 and TRBJ1-5; possible D gene TRBD1, 5 bases. Germline assignment: CDR1 GTSNPN and CDR2 SVGIG (reference sequence). The CDR3 consists of 14 residues. Trimming cost V 1 base and J 2 bases, with 9 bases left between them. The CDR3 reads CAWSGQLGNQPQHF. The DNA for the CDR3 is TGTGCCTGGAGTGGACAGTTGGGCAATCAGCCCCAGCATTTT.

This sequence joins TRBV10-3 and TRBJ1-6; D uncertain. V was clipped by 4 bases and J by 8 bases, with 9 bases between them. CDR1 is ENHRY and CDR2 is SYGVKD in the germline V gene. The CDR3 consists of 13 residues. The CDR3 DNA reads as TGTGCCATCAGTGGGGTGAGGGATTCACCCCTCCACTTT. Translating gives CAISGVRDSPLHF.

On this clone: The sample has other DNA sequences that encode this CDR3 too. The V call is TRBV9, the J call TRBJ2-3; 11 nucleotides line up with TRBD2. Unmatched junction bases numbered 5, after V lost 4 bases and J lost 1 base. The length of the CDR3 is 16 residues. Germline V CDR1 and CDR2: SGDLS, YYNGEE. The CDR3 coding sequence is TGTGCCAGCAGCCCAGGGACTAGCGGAGGCACAGATACGCAGTATTTT. Its protein is CASSPGTSGGTDTQYF.

This clone was detected once. The chain employs TRBV3-1 (or the pseudogene TRBV3-2) and TRBJ1-6; TRBD1 aligns across 8 bases. This CDR3 has 14 residues. The ends lost 5 bases at V and 6 bases at J; junction bases unmatched: 3. Germline V gives CDR1 LGHDT, CDR2 YNNKEL (reference sequence). CDR3 amino acids: CASSEGQGNSPLHF. For the CDR3, the DNA is TGTGCCAGCAGCGAAGGACAGGGTAATTCACCCCTCCACTTT.

This chain links TRBV5-1 with TRBJ2-1; 9 bases match TRBD1. The V gene end was trimmed by 1 base and the J gene end by 5 bases; junction bases not matched to a gene: 4. Germline V gives CDR1 SGHRS, CDR2 YFSETQ. The CDR3 runs to 15 residues. The chain's CDR3 is CASSLMGQGHNEQFF. The CDR3 DNA follows: TGCGCCAGCAGCTTGATGGGACAGGGCCACAATGAGCAGTTCTTC. The full variable domain, its missing parts supplied by reference TRBV5-1 and TRBJ2-1, is KAGVTQTPRYLIKTRGQQVTLSCSPISGHRSVSWYQQTPGQGLQFLFEYFSETQRNKGNFPGRFSGRQFSNSRSEMNVSTLELGDSALYLCASSLMGQGHNEQFFGPGTRLTVL.

The chain has TRBV27 and TRBJ2-7; the match to TRBD2 covers 12 bases. Trimming at V came to 5 bases and at J to 2 bases, leaving 7 bases not matched to a gene. The CDR3 is 16 residues long. CDR1 and CDR2 from the germline V gene are MNHEY and SMNVEV (reference sequence). CDR3 nucleotides: TGTGCCAGCAGTCCGATACTAGCGGGGGGACCCTACGAGCAGTACGTC. As protein: CASSPILAGGPYEQYV.

CDR3 nucleotides: TGTGCCAGTAGCCCCGACCGGGAACCAGTTTCATACTCTGGGGCCAACGTCCTGACTTTC. Its protein is CASSPDREPVSYSGANVLTF. This chain connects TRBV19 to TRBJ2-6; the D gene is possibly TRBD2 (5 bases). CDR3 length equals 20 residues. Germline V gives CDR1 LNHDA, CDR2 SQIVND (reference sequence). Trimming pared 6 bases from V and 0 bases from J, leaving 24 bases between.

This clone was observed a few times. The DNA for the CDR3 is TGTGCCAGCAGCGCGACAGGGGACGGGCAGCCCCAGCATTTT. The encoded protein is CASSATGDGQPQHF. This chain uses TRBV5-5 with TRBJ1-5, with 8 bases that match TRBD1. Unmatched junction bases numbered 7, after V lost 4 bases and J lost 7 bases. CDR3 size: 14 residues. Per the germline V gene, CDR1 is SGHKS and CDR2 is YYEKEE (reference sequence).

The chain couples TRBV5-1 to TRBJ2-1, with 10 bases fitting TRBD2. The germline V gene encodes CDR1 SGHRS and CDR2 YFSETQ. The CDR3 extends over 15 amino acids. The V and J ends lost 7 bases and 2 bases, in that order; junction bases with no gene match: 6. The CDR3 spells CASRLGLAAYNEQFF. CDR3 nucleotide sequence: TGCGCCAGCCGACTAGGACTAGCGGCCTACAATGAGCAGTTCTTC.

CDR3 DNA sequence: TGCGCCAGCAGTGGATCGGCTAGCGGGAATATCTACGAGCAGTACTTC. Residues: CASSGSASGNIYEQYF. The rearrangement links TRBV10-2 to TRBJ2-7; 9 nucleotides agree with TRBD2. V shed 4 bases and J 3 bases; nucleotides not matched to a gene: 10. CDR1 is WSHSY, CDR2 SAAADI, per germline. The CDR3 has 16 residues.

The chain uses TRBV7-9 and TRBJ2-5; 10 bases align to TRBD2. CDR3 length: 17 amino acids. Unmatched junction bases numbered 16, after V lost 8 bases and J lost 4 bases. Per the germline V gene, CDR1 is SEHNR and CDR2 is FQNEAQ (reference sequence). DNA for the CDR3: TGTGCCAGCGGACCGGGACTAGCGTTATTACCGTCAGAGACCCAGTACTTC. It yields the protein CASGPGLALLPSETQYF.